This T cell receptor beta chain came from a study of T cell responses to AZD1222 COVID-19 vaccine. Study-level points and caveats: Nearly half of spike-specific TCRs reportedly target variant regions that are unmutated in the B.1.351 and B.1.1.7 variants.

The length of the CDR3 is 17 residues. This table comes from immunoSEQ multiplex PCR, and its TCRdb copy is limited to in-frame clones, with some not included. This sample has about 110,000 clones, with approximately 89% found just once. Concerning this clone: As yet, its antigen is unknown.

Sequenced material: peripheral blood, taken on day 0 of MenACWY control vaccination. V usage is TRBV12-1 and J usage is TRBJ1-3. TRBV12-1 represents a pseudogene. The clonotype was recovered from an adult in good health. CDR3 protein: CASSFALCTESGNTIYF. CDR3 coding DNA: TGTGCCAGCAGCTTTGCGCTTTGTACGGAGTCTGGAAACACCATATATTTT.